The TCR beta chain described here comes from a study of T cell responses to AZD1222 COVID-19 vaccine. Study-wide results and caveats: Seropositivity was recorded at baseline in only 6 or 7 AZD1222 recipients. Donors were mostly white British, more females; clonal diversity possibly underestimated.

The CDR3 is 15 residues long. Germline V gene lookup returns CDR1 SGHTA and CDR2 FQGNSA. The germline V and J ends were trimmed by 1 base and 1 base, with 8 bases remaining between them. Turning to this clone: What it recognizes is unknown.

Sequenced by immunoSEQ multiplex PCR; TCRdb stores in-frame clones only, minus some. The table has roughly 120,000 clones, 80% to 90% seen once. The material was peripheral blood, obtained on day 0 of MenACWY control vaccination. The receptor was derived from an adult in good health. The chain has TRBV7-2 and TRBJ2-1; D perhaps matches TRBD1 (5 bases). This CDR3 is CASSLDPGSYNEQFF. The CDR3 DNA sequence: TGTGCCAGCAGCTTAGATCCAGGGTCCTACAATGAGCAGTTCTTC.